What follows is one TCR beta chain and its context. The data originate from a study of cytomegalovirus exposure and HLA in healthy donors. This table comes from immunoSEQ multiplex PCR, and its TCRdb copy is limited to in-frame clones, with some not included. The sample contains around 200,000 clones, 65% to 85% of which appear only once. The germline CDR1 and CDR2 sequences are MGHDK and SYGVNS. V lost 6 bases to trimming and J lost 5 bases, with 14 bases between them. CDR3 size: 13 residues. This sequence joins TRBV25-1 and TRBJ2-7; D is uncertain. The sequence was collected from a woman aged 18 to 35 in good health and CMV-seropositive. Sample: PBMCs. CDR3 bases: TGTGCCAGCAGCGGGTCGCCCTTAGACGAGCAGTACTTC. Its translation: CASSGSPLDEQYF.